This TCR beta chain was obtained from a study of persistence of HIV-infected CD4 T cells. As for the study in general: Anti-CD3/anti-CD28 beads activated more cells than antigen stimulation did.

The CDR3 covers 15 residues. The germline CDR1 and CDR2 sequences are SGDLS and YYNGEE. Trimming at V came to 2 bases and at J to 2 bases, leaving 5 bases not matched to a gene. Nonspecific anti-CD3/anti-CD28 bead stimulation represents the broad CD4+ T cell repertoire. CD4+ T cells upregulating both CD40 ligand and CD69 were sorted as responding cells. CD8+ T cells were removed from PBMCs prior to stimulation. This was the immunoSEQ version 4 assay in survey mode. The protocol was immunoSEQ multiplex PCR, while the TCRdb copy is restricted to in-frame clones and leaves out a portion. The table lists 40,000 to 45,000 clones, approximately 88% of them singletons, with 0.95% to 1.1% in the top ten. About this clone: Its antigen is unknown.

This receptor was obtained from an adult man with HIV who was CMV-seropositive. Sequencing was performed on CD4+ T cells sorted from PBMCs after roughly 18-hour stimulation, taken from a patient who received antiretroviral therapy. The V and J genes are TRBV9 and TRBJ2-7, with TRBD1 identical over 9 bases. CDR3: CASSVGTGLPYEQYF. The CDR3 DNA sequence: TGTGCCAGCAGCGTTGGGACAGGGCTACCCTACGAGCAGTACTTC.